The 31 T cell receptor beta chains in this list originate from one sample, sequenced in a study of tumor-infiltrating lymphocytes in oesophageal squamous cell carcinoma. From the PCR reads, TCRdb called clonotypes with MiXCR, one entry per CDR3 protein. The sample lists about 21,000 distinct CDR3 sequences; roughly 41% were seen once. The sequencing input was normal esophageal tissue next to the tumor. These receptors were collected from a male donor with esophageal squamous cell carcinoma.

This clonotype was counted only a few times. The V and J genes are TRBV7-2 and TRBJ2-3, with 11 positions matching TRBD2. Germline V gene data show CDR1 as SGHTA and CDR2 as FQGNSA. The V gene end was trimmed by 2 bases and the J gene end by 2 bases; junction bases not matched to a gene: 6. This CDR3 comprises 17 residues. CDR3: CASSLTASGGYTDTQYF. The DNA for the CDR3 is TGTGCCAGCAGCTTAACCGCTAGCGGGGGGTACACAGATACGCAGTATTTT.

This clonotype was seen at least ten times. Here the CDR3 reads CASRLTPVGPQHF. The CDR3 nucleotides are TGTGCCAGCAGGTTGACCCCCGTGGGGCCCCAGCATTTT. The chain combines TRBV6-1 with TRBJ1-5; D is undetermined. Between the trimmed V and J ends, which lost 6 bases and 9 bases, there was a span of 15 bases. CDR3 size: 13 residues. Germline assignment: CDR1 MNHNS and CDR2 SASEGT.

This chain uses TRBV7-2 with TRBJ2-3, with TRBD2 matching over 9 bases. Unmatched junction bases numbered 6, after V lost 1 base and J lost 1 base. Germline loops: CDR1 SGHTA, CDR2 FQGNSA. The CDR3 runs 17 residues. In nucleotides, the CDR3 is TGTGCCAGCAGCTTAGTGGCTGGCGGGAGGGGCACAGATACGCAGTATTTT. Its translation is CASSLVAGGRGTDTQYF.

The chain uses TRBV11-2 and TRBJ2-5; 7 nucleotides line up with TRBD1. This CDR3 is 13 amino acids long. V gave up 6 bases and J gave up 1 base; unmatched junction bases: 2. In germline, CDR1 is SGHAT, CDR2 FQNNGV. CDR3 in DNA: TGTGCCAGCAGTTGGGACAGCCAAGAGACCCAGTACTTC. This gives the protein CASSWDSQETQYF.

The CDR3 coding sequence is TGTGCCAGCAAAGGACAGGGACCCACCGGGGAGCTGTTTTTT. It encodes CASKGQGPTGELFF. The chain uses TRBV12-3 or TRBV12-4 and TRBJ2-2; TRBD1 agrees at 8 bases. Unmatched junction bases numbered 5, after V lost 7 bases and J lost 4 bases. This CDR3 is 14 amino acids long.

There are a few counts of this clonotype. In DNA form, the CDR3 reads TGTGCCAGTAGTGGACAGGCTACTACAGATACGCAGTATTTT. Translating gives CASSGQATTDTQYF. The gene calls are TRBV19 and TRBJ2-3, with 7 nucleotides matching TRBD1. This CDR3 contains 14 residues. Germline V lookup: CDR1 LNHDA, CDR2 SQIVND (reference sequence). Trimming cost V 5 bases and J 3 bases; bases outside gene matches: 5.

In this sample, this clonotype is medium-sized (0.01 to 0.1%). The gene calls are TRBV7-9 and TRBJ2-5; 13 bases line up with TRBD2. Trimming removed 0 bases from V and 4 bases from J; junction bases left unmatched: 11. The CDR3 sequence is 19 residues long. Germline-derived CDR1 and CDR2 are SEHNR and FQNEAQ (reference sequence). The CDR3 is CASSLAPFTSGRAGETQYF. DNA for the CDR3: TGTGCCAGCAGCTTAGCCCCCTTTACTAGCGGGAGGGCCGGAGAGACCCAGTACTTC.

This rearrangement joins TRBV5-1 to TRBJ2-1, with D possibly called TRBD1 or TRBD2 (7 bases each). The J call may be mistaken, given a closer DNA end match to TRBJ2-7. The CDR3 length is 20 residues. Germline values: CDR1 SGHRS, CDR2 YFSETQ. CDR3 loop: CASSPKGAETTGRGFYEQYF. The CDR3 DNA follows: TGCGCCAGCAGCCCTAAGGGGGCCGAAACGACGGGGCGGGGGTTCTACGAGCAGTACTTC.

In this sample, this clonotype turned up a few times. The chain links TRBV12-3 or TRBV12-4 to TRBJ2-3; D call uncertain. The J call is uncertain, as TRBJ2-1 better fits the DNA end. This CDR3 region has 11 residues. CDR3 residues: CASSFSDEQFF. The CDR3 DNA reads TGTGCCAGCAGTTTTTCGGACGAGCAGTTCTTC.

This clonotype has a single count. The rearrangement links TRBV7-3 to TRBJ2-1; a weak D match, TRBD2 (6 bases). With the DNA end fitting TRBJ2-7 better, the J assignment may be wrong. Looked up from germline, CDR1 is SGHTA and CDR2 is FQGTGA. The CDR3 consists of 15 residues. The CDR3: CASSRDFSSYNEQYF. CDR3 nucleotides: TGTGCCAGCAGCCGGGACTTCAGCTCCTACAATGAGCAGTACTTC.

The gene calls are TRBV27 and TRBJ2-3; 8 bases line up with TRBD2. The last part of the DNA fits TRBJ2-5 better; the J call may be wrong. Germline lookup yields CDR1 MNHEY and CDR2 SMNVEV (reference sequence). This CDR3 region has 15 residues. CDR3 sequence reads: CASSSRSGSRETQYF. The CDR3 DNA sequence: TGTGCCAGCAGTTCCCGAAGCGGGAGTAGGGAGACCCAGTACTTC.

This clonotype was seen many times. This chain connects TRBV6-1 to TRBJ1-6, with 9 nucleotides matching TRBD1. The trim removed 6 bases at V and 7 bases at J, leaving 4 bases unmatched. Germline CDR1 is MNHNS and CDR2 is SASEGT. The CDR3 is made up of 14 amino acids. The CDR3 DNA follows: TGTGCCAGCAGGACCGGACAGGGGAATTCACCCCTCCACTTT. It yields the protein CASRTGQGNSPLHF.

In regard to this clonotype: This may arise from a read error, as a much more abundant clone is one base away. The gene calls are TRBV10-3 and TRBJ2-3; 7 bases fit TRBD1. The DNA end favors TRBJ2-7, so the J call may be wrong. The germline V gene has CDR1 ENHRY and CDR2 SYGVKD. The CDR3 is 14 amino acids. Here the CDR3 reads CAISESTGNNEQYF. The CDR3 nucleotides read TGTGCCATCAGTGAGTCGACAGGGAACAATGAGCAGTACTTC.

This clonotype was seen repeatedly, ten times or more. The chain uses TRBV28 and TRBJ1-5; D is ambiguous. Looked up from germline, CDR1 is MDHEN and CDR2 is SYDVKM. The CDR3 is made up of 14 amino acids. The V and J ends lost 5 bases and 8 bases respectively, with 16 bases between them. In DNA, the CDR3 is TGTGCCAGCAGTGGACGGGCCCCTGGGGAGCCCCAGCATTTT. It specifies CASSGRAPGEPQHF.

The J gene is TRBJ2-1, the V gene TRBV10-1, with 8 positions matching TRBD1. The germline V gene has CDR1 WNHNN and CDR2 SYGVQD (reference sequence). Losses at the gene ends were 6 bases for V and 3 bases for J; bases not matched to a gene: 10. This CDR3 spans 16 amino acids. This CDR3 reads CASRAGSGTGYNEQFF. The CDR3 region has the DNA TGCGCCAGCAGAGCAGGCTCCGGGACAGGCTACAATGAGCAGTTCTTC.

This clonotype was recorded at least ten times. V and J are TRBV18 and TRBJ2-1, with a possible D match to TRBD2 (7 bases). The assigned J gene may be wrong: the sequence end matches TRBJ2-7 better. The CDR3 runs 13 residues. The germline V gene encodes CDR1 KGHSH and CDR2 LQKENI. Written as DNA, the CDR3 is TGTGCCAGCTCACGACGTGAGGGGGGGGAGCAGTACTTC. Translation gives CASSRREGGEQYF.

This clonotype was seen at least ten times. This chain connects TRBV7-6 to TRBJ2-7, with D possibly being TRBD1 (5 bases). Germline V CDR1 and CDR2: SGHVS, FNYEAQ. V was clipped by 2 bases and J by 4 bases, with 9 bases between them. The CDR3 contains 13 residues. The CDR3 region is CASSLNQGYEQYF. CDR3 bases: TGTGCCAGCAGCTTAAATCAGGGTTACGAGCAGTACTTC.

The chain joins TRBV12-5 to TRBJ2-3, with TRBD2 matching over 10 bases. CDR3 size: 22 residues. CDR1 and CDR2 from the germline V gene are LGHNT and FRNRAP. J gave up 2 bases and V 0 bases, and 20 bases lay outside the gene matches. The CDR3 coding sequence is TGTGCTAGTGGTTTGGTAGTTGTTCCTAGCGGGAGCCCAAACCCCTTCACAGATACGCAGTATTTT. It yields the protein CASGLVVVPSGSPNPFTDTQYF. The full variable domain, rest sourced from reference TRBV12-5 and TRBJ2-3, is DARVTQTPRHKVTEMGQEVTMRCQPILGHNTVFWYRQTMMQGLELLAYFRNRAPLDDSGMPKDRFSAEMPDATLATLKIQPSEPRDSAVYFCASGLVVVPSGSPNPFTDTQYFGPGTRLTVL.

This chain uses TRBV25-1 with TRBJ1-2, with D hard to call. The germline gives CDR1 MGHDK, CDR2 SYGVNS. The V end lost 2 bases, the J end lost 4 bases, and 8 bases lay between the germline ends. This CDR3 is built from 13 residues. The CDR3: CASSEMESYGYTF. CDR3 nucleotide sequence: TGTGCCAGCAGTGAAATGGAATCCTATGGCTACACCTTC.

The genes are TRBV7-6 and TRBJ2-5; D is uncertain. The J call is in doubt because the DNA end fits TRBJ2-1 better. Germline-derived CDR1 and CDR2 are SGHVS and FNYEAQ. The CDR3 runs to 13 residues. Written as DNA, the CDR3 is TGTGCCAGCAGCTTAGCCGACGGGAATGAGCAGTTCTTC. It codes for CASSLADGNEQFF.

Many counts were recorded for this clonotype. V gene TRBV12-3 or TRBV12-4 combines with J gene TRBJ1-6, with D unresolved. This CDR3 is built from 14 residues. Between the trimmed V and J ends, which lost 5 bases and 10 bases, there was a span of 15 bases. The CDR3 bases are TGTGCCAGCAGTCTGGACCCCACGGGGTCACCCCTCCACTTT. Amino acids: CASSLDPTGSPLHF.

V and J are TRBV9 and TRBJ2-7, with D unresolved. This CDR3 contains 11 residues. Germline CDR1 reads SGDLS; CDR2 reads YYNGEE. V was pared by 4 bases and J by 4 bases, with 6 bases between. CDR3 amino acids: CASSPGYEQYF. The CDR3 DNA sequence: TGTGCCAGCAGCCCCGGGTACGAGCAGTACTTC.

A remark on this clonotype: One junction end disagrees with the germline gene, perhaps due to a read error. Here the CDR3 DNA reads TGTGCCAGCAGCCAGGACGGGTTC. Protein sequence: CASSQDGF. The genes are TRBV11-2 and TRBJ2-6; no reliable D call. Germline V CDR1 and CDR2: SGHAT, FQNNGV. The CDR3 is 8 amino acids. The full variable domain, its missing parts supplied by reference TRBV11-2 and TRBJ2-6, is EAGVAQSPRYKIIEKRQSVAFWCNPISGHATLYWYQQILGQGPKLLIQFQNNGVVDDSQLPKDRFSAERLKGVDSTLKIQPAKLEDSAVYLCASSQDGFGAGSRLTVL.

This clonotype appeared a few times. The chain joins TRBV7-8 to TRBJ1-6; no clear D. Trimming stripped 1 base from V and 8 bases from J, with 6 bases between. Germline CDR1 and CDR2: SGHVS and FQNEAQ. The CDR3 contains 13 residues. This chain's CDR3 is CASSLGFDSPLHF. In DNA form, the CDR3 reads TGTGCCAGCAGCTTAGGGTTCGATTCACCCCTCCACTTT.

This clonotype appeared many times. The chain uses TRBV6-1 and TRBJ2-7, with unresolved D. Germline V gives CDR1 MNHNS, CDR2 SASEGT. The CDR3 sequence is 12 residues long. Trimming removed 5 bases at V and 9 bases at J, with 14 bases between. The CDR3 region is CASSFFSSGQYF. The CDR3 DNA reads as TGTGCCAGCAGTTTTTTTTCCTCGGGGCAGTACTTC.

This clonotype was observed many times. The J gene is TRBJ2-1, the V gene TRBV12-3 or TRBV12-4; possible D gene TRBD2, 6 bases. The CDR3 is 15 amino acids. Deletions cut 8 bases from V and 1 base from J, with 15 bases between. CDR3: CASGALAGSYNEQFF. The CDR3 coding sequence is TGTGCCAGCGGTGCGTTGGCGGGATCCTACAATGAGCAGTTCTTC.

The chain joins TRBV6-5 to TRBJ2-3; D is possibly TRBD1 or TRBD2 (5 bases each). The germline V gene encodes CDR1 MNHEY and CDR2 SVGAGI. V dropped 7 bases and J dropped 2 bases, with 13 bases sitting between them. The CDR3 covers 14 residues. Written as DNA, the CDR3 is TGTGCCAGCATGAGTCTAGGGACCACAGATACGCAGTATTTT. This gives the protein CASMSLGTTDTQYF.

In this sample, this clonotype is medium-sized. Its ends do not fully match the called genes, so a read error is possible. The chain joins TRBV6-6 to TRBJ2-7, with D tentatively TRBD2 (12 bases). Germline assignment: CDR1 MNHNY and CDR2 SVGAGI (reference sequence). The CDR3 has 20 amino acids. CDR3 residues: CASSYSLLKGQGVRTSGTHF. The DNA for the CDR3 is TGTGCCAGCAGTTACTCTCTTCTTAAGGGACAGGGGGTTCGGACTAGCGGGACCCACTTC.

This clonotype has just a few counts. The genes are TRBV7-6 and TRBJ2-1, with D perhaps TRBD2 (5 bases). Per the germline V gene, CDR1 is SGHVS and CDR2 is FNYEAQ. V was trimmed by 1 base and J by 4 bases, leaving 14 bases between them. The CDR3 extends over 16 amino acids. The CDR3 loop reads CASSLERATMYNEQFF. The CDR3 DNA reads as TGTGCCAGCAGCTTAGAGAGGGCTACGATGTACAATGAGCAGTTCTTC.

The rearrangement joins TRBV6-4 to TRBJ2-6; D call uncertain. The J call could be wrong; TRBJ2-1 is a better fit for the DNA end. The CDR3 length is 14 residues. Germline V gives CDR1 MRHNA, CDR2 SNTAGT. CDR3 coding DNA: TGTGCCAGCAGTGACGGGAACAGATACAATGAGCAGTTCTTC. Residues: CASSDGNRYNEQFF.

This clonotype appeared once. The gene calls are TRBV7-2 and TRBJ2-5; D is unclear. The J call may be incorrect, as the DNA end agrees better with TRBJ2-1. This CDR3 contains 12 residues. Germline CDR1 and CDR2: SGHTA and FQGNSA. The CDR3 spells CASSLSRHEQFF. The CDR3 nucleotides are TGTGCCAGCAGCTTATCCAGGCATGAGCAGTTCTTC.